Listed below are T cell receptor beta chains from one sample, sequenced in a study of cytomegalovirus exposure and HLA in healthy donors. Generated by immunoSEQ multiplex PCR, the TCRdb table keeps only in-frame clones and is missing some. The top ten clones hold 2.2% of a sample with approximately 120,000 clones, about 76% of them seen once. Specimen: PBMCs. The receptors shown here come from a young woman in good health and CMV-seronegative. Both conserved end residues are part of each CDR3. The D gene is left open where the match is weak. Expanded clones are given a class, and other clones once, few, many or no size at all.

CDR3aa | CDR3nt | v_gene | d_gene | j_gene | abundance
CASSFLAGGNNEQFF | TGCGCCAGCAGCTTTTTAGCGGGAGGAAACAATGAGCAGTTCTTC | TRBV5-1 | TRBD2 | TRBJ2-1 | few
CAWTLGGKGQPQHF | TGTGCCTGGACCCTAGGGGGAAAGGGGCAGCCCCAGCATTTT | TRBV30 | - | TRBJ1-5 | -
CSGRWESTGELFF | TGCAGCGGTCGGTGGGAGTCCACCGGGGAGCTGTTTTTT | TRBV29-1 | - | TRBJ2-2 | once
CASSLITVWTERSYNEQFF | TGTGCCAGCAGTTTGATAACTGTGTGGACTGAGCGGAGCTACAATGAGCAGTTCTTC | TRBV28 | - | TRBJ2-1 | -
CASSTGGPYGYTF | TGTGCCAGTAGTACAGGGGGCCCATATGGCTACACCTTC | TRBV19 | TRBD1 | TRBJ1-2 | -
CASSQGLWGPRTDTQYF | TGTGCCAGCAGCCAAGGCCTTTGGGGCCCTCGCACAGATACGCAGTATTTT | TRBV14 | - | TRBJ2-3 | -
CASSNSGRGSSEQFF | TGTGCCAGCAGCAATAGCGGGAGGGGGAGTAGTGAGCAGTTCTTC | TRBV7-2 | TRBD2 | TRBJ2-1 | -
CASSLRPGELFF | TGCGCCAGCAGCTTGCGTCCCGGGGAGCTGTTTTTT | TRBV5-1 | - | TRBJ2-2 | once
CASSLQGSQGNTEAFF | TGTGCCAGCAGCTTACAGGGGTCCCAGGGGAACACTGAAGCTTTCTTT | TRBV7-8 | - | TRBJ1-1 | few
CASNSLRETVQETQYF | TGCGCCAGCAACTCCCTACGGGAGACTGTACAAGAGACCCAGTACTTC | TRBV5-1 | - | TRBJ2-5 | -
CASGLGQFYEQYF | TGTGCCAGCGGGCTAGGACAATTCTACGAGCAGTACTTC | TRBV27 | - | TRBJ2-7 | medium-sized
CASSLRQGNTGELFF | TGCGCCAGCAGCTTGCGGCAGGGAAACACCGGGGAGCTGTTTTTT | TRBV5-1 | - | TRBJ2-2 | -
CASSAIAGTGGDEQYF | TGTGCCAGCAGCGCAATAGCGGGGACGGGGGGTGACGAGCAGTACTTC | TRBV9 | TRBD2 | TRBJ2-7 | few
CASSFGAGPYEQYF | TGTGCCAGTAGTTTCGGAGCGGGACCCTACGAGCAGTACTTC | TRBV19 | TRBD2 | TRBJ2-7 | -
CASSFRQSYNEQFF | TGTGCCAGCAGCTTTCGACAGTCCTACAATGAGCAGTTCTTC | TRBV5-4 | - | TRBJ2-1 | -
CASSLYRDNSPLHF | TGTGCCAGCAGTTTATACAGGGATAATTCACCCCTCCACTTT | TRBV27 | - | TRBJ1-6 | -
CASSLSAQYYGYTF | TGTGCCAGCAGTTTATCGGCACAGTACTATGGCTACACCTTC | TRBV27 | - | TRBJ1-2 | -
CASSLTGVNTEAFF | TGCGCCAGCAGCTTGACAGGGGTGAACACTGAAGCTTTCTTT | TRBV5-1 | TRBD1 | TRBJ1-1 | -
CASSPRGGLSYEQYF | TGTGCCAGCAGCCCCCGGGGAGGGCTATCCTACGAGCAGTACTTC | TRBV5-6 | TRBD2 | TRBJ2-7 | -
CASSFPGGWYGYTF | TGTGCCAGCAGTTTTCCAGGGGGTTGGTATGGCTACACCTTC | TRBV28 | TRBD1 | TRBJ1-2 | -
CASSFGQGNTEAFF | TGTGCCAGCAGCTTCGGGCAGGGGAACACTGAAGCTTTCTTT | TRBV7-9 | - | TRBJ1-1 | -
CASRLDRGMGNEQFF | TGTGCCAGCAGACTCGACAGGGGAATGGGGAATGAGCAGTTCTTC | TRBV6-1 | TRBD1 | TRBJ2-1 | -